The 31 T cell receptor beta chains given below trace back to one sample, sequenced in a study of CD8+ T cells in alopecia areata. Extracted RNA was reverse transcribed into cDNA, the sequencing template. Assay: immunoSEQ multiplex PCR; the TCRdb copy retains only in-frame clones and omits some. Of about 250,000 clones in the sample, 67% are singletons; the top ten hold 1.2%. Here the sequenced sample was CD4+ T cells sorted from blood, taken at week 0. The receptors stem from a human donor with alopecia areata.

J is TRBJ2-2 and V is TRBV4-3; D is possibly TRBD1 (5 bases). Germline V lookup: CDR1 LGHNA, CDR2 YSLEER. Trimming pared 1 base from V and 0 bases from J, leaving 9 bases between. CDR3 length equals 16 residues. CDR3 coding DNA: TGCGCCAGCAGCCAAGGGCAGGGTTCGAACACCGGGGAGCTGTTTTTT. As protein: CASSQGQGSNTGELFF.

This rearrangement joins TRBV15 to TRBJ2-5; 8 positions match TRBD2. V gave up 8 bases and J gave up 0 bases; unmatched junction bases: 5. This CDR3 has 14 amino acids. The V gene's germline CDR1 is LNHNV and CDR2 YYDKDF (reference sequence). CDR3 protein: CATLGGGYQETQYF. For the CDR3, the DNA is TGTGCCACCTTAGGCGGGGGGTACCAAGAGACCCAGTACTTC.

For this clone: The sample carries other DNA sequences with the same CDR3. This chain links TRBV29-1 with TRBJ2-6; unclear D gene. The CDR3 extends over 13 amino acids. V was shortened by 6 bases and J by 0 bases, with 6 bases between the two germline ends. CDR1 is SQVTM, CDR2 ANQGSEA, per germline. Written as DNA, the CDR3 is TGCAGCGTGGCCCCCTCTGGGGCCAACGTCCTGACTTTC. Translated: CSVAPSGANVLTF.

The J gene is TRBJ2-5, the V gene TRBV29-1; 11 positions match TRBD2. The CDR3 is made up of 16 amino acids. Germline loops: CDR1 SQVTM, CDR2 ANQGSEA. Trimming took 5 bases from V and 2 from J; bases not matched to a gene: 10. In nucleotides, the CDR3 is TGCAGCGTTTCCGCCCTAGCGGGGGGTAGACAAGAGACCCAGTACTTC. Translated, it gives CSVSALAGGRQETQYF.

The J gene is TRBJ2-5, the V gene TRBV5-1; possibly TRBD1 for D (5 bases). The CDR3 spans 14 residues. V lost 3 bases, J lost 1 base, and 10 bases lay in between. CDR1 is SGHRS, CDR2 YFSETQ, per germline. The CDR3 DNA is TGCGCCAGCAGCTCACCTCAGGGCCAAGAGACCCAGTACTTC. It codes for CASSSPQGQETQYF.

This clone was seen more than once but under ten times. This chain uses TRBV5-1 with TRBJ1-5; TRBD1 is a possible D gene (5 bases). This CDR3 has 15 amino acids. Trimming removed 4 bases from V and 1 base from J, with 12 bases in between. CDR1 and CDR2 from the germline V gene are SGHRS and YFSETQ. The CDR3 nucleotides are TGCGCCAGCAGCCCGGATGGGGACAGCAATCAGCCCCAGCATTTT. Translated, it gives CASSPDGDSNQPQHF.

The chain is built from TRBV5-1 and TRBJ2-5; D is unresolved. Germline V gene lookup returns CDR1 SGHRS and CDR2 YFSETQ. Trimming removed 0 bases at V and 8 bases at J, with 8 bases between. The CDR3 spans 12 residues. The CDR3 sequence: CASSLEGPTQYF. In DNA, the CDR3 is TGCGCCAGCAGCTTGGAGGGTCCTACCCAGTACTTC.

This chain joins TRBV15 and TRBJ2-1; a weak D match, TRBD2 (6 bases). The V and J ends lost 8 bases and 4 bases respectively, with 12 bases between them. CDR1 is LNHNV, CDR2 YYDKDF, per germline (reference sequence). The CDR3 runs 13 residues. CDR3 nucleotides: TGTGCCACCTCGGGGGTGGGATACAATGAGCAGTTCTTC. This gives the protein CATSGVGYNEQFF.

There are many counts of this clone. Other DNA variants within this sample encode the same CDR3. This chain joins TRBV10-2 and TRBJ2-2; D gene unclear. The V gene lost 4 bases and the J gene lost 6 bases, with 3 bases spanning the gap. CDR1 and CDR2 (germline): WSHSY, SAAADI. The CDR3 consists of 11 residues. As DNA, the CDR3 is TGCGCCAGCAGTGTTGCCGGGGAGCTGTTTTTT. Translated, it gives CASSVAGELFF.

The chain is built from TRBV30 and TRBJ1-4; D remains unclear. Trimming stripped 5 bases from V and 0 bases from J, with 10 bases between. Germline V gives CDR1 GTSNPN, CDR2 SVGIG (reference sequence). The CDR3 covers 14 residues. The CDR3 sequence: CAWSRRTTNEKLFF. CDR3 bases: TGTGCCTGGTCCCGACGGACAACTAATGAAAAACTGTTTTTT.

The chain has TRBV5-4 and TRBJ1-2, with TRBD1 matching over 10 bases. Germline V CDR1 and CDR2: SGHNT, YYREEE (reference sequence). The CDR3 is 16 residues long. V was pared by 0 bases and J by 4 bases, with 6 bases of the junction left unmatched. The CDR3 region has the DNA TGTGCCAGCAGCTTGGCTGGACAGGGGGGCCCCTATGGCTACACCTTC. Amino acid sequence: CASSLAGQGGPYGYTF.

This clone was observed a few times. The V gene is TRBV6-1, the J gene TRBJ2-7; 8 bases are a match to TRBD1. V gave up 1 base and J gave up 8 bases; unmatched junction bases: 7. The germline CDR1 and CDR2 sequences are MNHNS and SASEGT. The CDR3 is 14 amino acids. This CDR3 reads CASSEGPSRGQQYF. As DNA, the CDR3 is TGTGCCAGCAGTGAAGGCCCCTCCAGGGGGCAGCAGTACTTC.

This clone was observed a few times. The genes are TRBV30 and TRBJ1-6; D is possibly TRBD1 (5 bases). The V end lost 3 bases, the J end lost 4 bases, and 16 bases lay between the germline ends. Germline V gene lookup returns CDR1 GTSNPN and CDR2 SVGIG (reference sequence). This CDR3 comprises 16 residues. DNA of the CDR3: TGTGCCTGGAGGCCGTCCTCGGGACGGTATAATTCACCCCTCCACTTT. It specifies CAWRPSSGRYNSPLHF.

The rearrangement joins TRBV27 to TRBJ2-7, with 7 positions matching TRBD1. From germline, CDR1 is MNHEY and CDR2 SMNVEV (reference sequence). J gave up 2 bases and V 2 bases, and 0 bases lay outside the gene matches. The CDR3 loop spans 13 amino acids. CDR3 sequence: CASSLTGAYEQYF. The CDR3 DNA sequence: TGTGCCAGCAGTTTAACAGGGGCCTACGAGCAGTACTTC.

The J gene is TRBJ1-5, the V gene TRBV30; maybe TRBD1 (6 bases). V lost 3 bases to trimming and J lost 7 bases, with 22 bases between them. Germline V gene lookup returns CDR1 GTSNPN and CDR2 SVGIG (reference sequence). The CDR3 contains 16 residues. The CDR3 protein is CAWRKKKTGDHQPQHF. In DNA, the CDR3 is TGTGCCTGGAGGAAGAAGAAGACAGGCGATCACCAGCCCCAGCATTTT.

This sequence joins TRBV29-1 and TRBJ2-2, with 9 bases matching TRBD1. Trimming at V came to 3 bases and at J to 7 bases, leaving 6 bases not matched to a gene. The CDR3 loop spans 14 amino acids. Germline CDR1 reads SQVTM; CDR2 reads ANQGSEA. In DNA form, the CDR3 reads TGCAGCGTTGAGCGGGACAGGGATATCGGGGAGCTGTTTTTT. This encodes CSVERDRDIGELFF.

V is TRBV10-3 and J is TRBJ1-1, with D perhaps matching TRBD1 (5 bases). The V end lost 5 bases, the J end lost 3 bases, and 13 bases lay between the germline ends. The length of the CDR3 is 14 residues. Germline loops: CDR1 ENHRY, CDR2 SYGVKD. The CDR3 is CAISTQAGDTEAFF. For the CDR3, the DNA is TGTGCCATCAGTACCCAGGCGGGGGACACTGAAGCTTTCTTT.

This clone was detected a few times. This same CDR3 is encoded by further DNA sequences in the sample. V and J are TRBV7-2 and TRBJ2-7; no definite D call. The germline CDR1 and CDR2 sequences are SGHTA and FQGNSA. Trimming stripped 5 bases from V and 3 bases from J, with 5 bases between. The CDR3 loop spans 11 amino acids. This CDR3 is CASSPNYEQYF. The CDR3 DNA reads as TGTGCCAGCAGCCCGAACTACGAGCAGTACTTC.

The V gene is TRBV9, the J gene TRBJ1-6; no clear D gene. In germline, CDR1 is SGDLS, CDR2 YYNGEE. The CDR3 has 14 amino acids. The V and J ends lost 0 bases and 6 bases respectively, with 7 bases between them. The CDR3: CASSVGGTNSPLHF. DNA of the CDR3: TGTGCCAGCAGCGTAGGGGGAACTAATTCACCCCTCCACTTT.

The chain links TRBV5-1 to TRBJ2-7, with D unresolved. The CDR3 contains 12 residues. V lost 3 bases and J 6 bases, leaving 10 bases between the germline ends. The germline V gene has CDR1 SGHRS and CDR2 YFSETQ. CDR3 DNA: TGCGCCAGCAGCTCACCATCCCTCGAGCAGTACTTC. Its protein is CASSSPSLEQYF.

A few counts support this clone. The V and J genes are TRBV4-2 and TRBJ2-3; D is unclear. V lost 0 bases and J 3 bases, leaving 7 bases between the germline ends. CDR3 size: 14 residues. Germline CDR1 reads LGHNA; CDR2 reads YNFKEQ. CDR3 in amino acids: CASSQDLGTDTQYF. CDR3 sequence (DNA): TGTGCCAGCAGCCAAGATCTTGGGACAGATACGCAGTATTTT.

V is TRBV27 and J is TRBJ1-1, with D unclear. V shed 3 bases and J shed 3 bases, with 8 bases lying between them. From germline, CDR1 is MNHEY and CDR2 SMNVEV (reference sequence). The length of the CDR3 is 13 residues. CDR3 region: CASSFRSDTEAFF. In DNA form, the CDR3 reads TGTGCCAGCAGTTTCAGATCGGACACTGAAGCTTTCTTT.

The CDR3 nucleotides read TGTGCTAGTGCCCAGGGGGTCGGAGAGACCCAGTACTTC. This translates into CASAQGVGETQYF. The chain recombines TRBV12-5 with TRBJ2-5; 7 bases line up with TRBD1. CDR1 is LGHNT, CDR2 FRNRAP, per germline. The CDR3 consists of 13 residues. V gave up 7 bases and J gave up 4 bases; unmatched junction bases: 6.

The gene calls are TRBV25-1 and TRBJ2-1; possible D gene TRBD1, 5 bases. The CDR3 has 13 amino acids. V was cut by 8 bases and J by 7 bases, with 15 bases left in between. Germline loops: CDR1 MGHDK, CDR2 SYGVNS. DNA for the CDR3: TGTGCCAGCGCTACAGGATTGGGGAATGAGCAGTTCTTC. This translates into CASATGLGNEQFF.

The chain joins TRBV23-1 to TRBJ2-7; the D is unclear. TRBV23-1 counts as an open reading frame of uncertain function. The CDR3 sequence is 15 residues long. Trimming stripped 2 bases from V and 2 bases from J, with 13 bases between. CDR3 region: CASSQEGPVTYEQYF. The CDR3 region has the DNA TGCGCCAGCAGTCAAGAAGGGCCTGTTACCTACGAGCAGTACTTC.

The V gene is TRBV5-1, the J gene TRBJ1-5; the D gene is possibly TRBD1 (5 bases). V was clipped by 1 base and J by 6 bases, with 17 bases between them. Germline V CDR1 and CDR2: SGHRS, YFSETQ. The CDR3 has 16 residues. The DNA for the CDR3 is TGCGCCAGCAGCTTGTTACCGGGTCAGGGTTCTCAGCCCCAGCATTTT. This codes for CASSLLPGQGSQPQHF.

The chain carries TRBV2 and TRBJ2-7, with D hard to call. The V end lost 1 base, the J end lost 0 bases, and 13 bases lay between the germline ends. CDR1 is SNHLY and CDR2 is FYNNEI in the germline V gene. The CDR3 covers 16 residues. CDR3 coding DNA: TGTGCCAGCAGTGAAGGTCTGGCAGGAAGCTCCTACGAGCAGTACTTC. The encoded protein is CASSEGLAGSSYEQYF. Full variable domain (rest looked up from reference TRBV2 and TRBJ2-7): EPEVTQTPSHQVTQMGQEVILRCVPISNHLYFYWYRQILGQKVEFLVSFYNNEISEKSEIFDDQFSVERPDGSNFTLKIRSTKLEDSAMYFCASSEGLAGSSYEQYFGPGTRLTVT.

This clone was detected a few times. The chain is built from TRBV15 and TRBJ2-5, with 9 bases matching TRBD1. CDR3 length: 15 amino acids. Trimming cost V 5 bases and J 5 bases; bases outside gene matches: 9. CDR1 and CDR2 (germline): LNHNV, YYDKDF (reference sequence). Written as DNA, the CDR3 is TGTGCCACCAGCCGAGGGACAGGGCTTTCTGAGACCCAGTACTTC. Protein: CATSRGTGLSETQYF.

This chain joins TRBV5-4 and TRBJ2-2, with D tentatively TRBD1 or TRBD2 (5 bases each). V lost 0 bases and J lost 3, with 12 bases in between. Looked up from germline, CDR1 is SGHNT and CDR2 is YYREEE (reference sequence). The CDR3 runs 16 residues. The CDR3 sequence is CASSLGGKGDTGELFF. CDR3 in DNA: TGTGCCAGCAGCTTGGGAGGGAAAGGGGACACCGGGGAGCTGTTTTTT.

J is TRBJ2-3 and V is TRBV30; TRBD1 matches 7 bases. V dropped 3 bases and J dropped 4; count of bases not matched to a gene: 4. The CDR3 extends over 13 amino acids. CDR1 is GTSNPN, CDR2 SVGIG, per germline (reference sequence). This chain's CDR3 is CAWRLGGADTQYF. The CDR3 DNA sequence: TGTGCCTGGAGATTAGGGGGCGCAGATACGCAGTATTTT.

The chain recombines TRBV30 with TRBJ1-3; D ambiguous. The V end was cut by 1 base, the J end by 5 bases, with 9 bases between. The CDR3 is made up of 13 amino acids. Germline V gives CDR1 GTSNPN, CDR2 SVGIG (reference sequence). The chain's CDR3 is CAWSGQERNTIYF. The CDR3 coding sequence is TGTGCCTGGAGTGGGCAGGAGCGAAACACCATATATTTT.